Below, one T cell receptor (beta chain) is given with its context. Antigen specificity is unknown. Germline V gene lookup returns CDR1 MNHEY and CDR2 SVGEGT. V shed 5 bases and J 8 bases; nucleotides not matched to a gene: 11. This CDR3 is 15 amino acids long. The data originate from a study of T cell responses to AZD1222 COVID-19 vaccine. The wider study: Second-dose intervals near 4 or 12 weeks were combined. General observations from the study: Once two AZD1222 doses were given, Spike-specific TCR breadth and depth went up.

The table came from immunoSEQ multiplex PCR; TCRdb's copy has only in-frame clones and leaves some out. The sample lists over 75,000 clones; around nine tenths were seen once. The sequence came from an adult in good health. Material: peripheral blood, obtained on day 0 of AZD1222 vaccination. The rearrangement joins TRBV6-2 or TRBV6-3 to TRBJ1-4, with 7 bases fitting TRBD1. In DNA, the CDR3 is TGTGCCAGCAGTCGGGACAGCCGGTCGGGGGAAAAACTGTTTTTT. Translating it yields CASSRDSRSGEKLFF.